The 25 T cell receptor beta chains given below trace back to one sample, sequenced in a study of T cells in Graves' hyperthyroidism and ophthalmopathy. What was amplified from RNA transcripts were TCR beta CDR3 regions. The HTBI set primed first-round TCR CDR3 RT-PCR. One entry per CDR3 protein, called by TCRdb with MiXCR from the multiplex PCR reads. This table has about 740,000 distinct CDR3 sequences, around 13% appearing once. Specimen: blood. Every receptor here comes from a woman in her late teens or twenties with Graves' hyperthyroidism.

In this sample, this clonotype turned up a few times. The rearrangement joins TRBV19 to TRBJ1-5; D unclear. Trimming stripped 5 bases from V and 4 bases from J, with 15 bases between. The CDR3 has 15 residues. The germline V gene encodes CDR1 LNHDA and CDR2 SQIVND (reference sequence). In DNA form, the CDR3 reads TGTGCCAGTAGTGAGCCCCCGACCGGTAATCAGCCCCAGCATTTT. Its protein product is CASSEPPTGNQPQHF.

This clonotype was detected a few times. The chain joins TRBV28 to TRBJ1-5; D gene uncertain. CDR3 size: 12 residues. The germline V gene encodes CDR1 MDHEN and CDR2 SYDVKM. V dropped 7 bases and J dropped 6 bases, with 10 bases sitting between them. The CDR3 DNA reads as TGTGCCAGCACTTCTCTCGGTCAGCCCCAGCATTTT. Residues: CASTSLGQPQHF.

The chain couples TRBV9 to TRBJ1-2; possible D gene TRBD1, 5 bases. Trimming left V 3 bases short and J 1 base short, with 19 bases between. The length of the CDR3 is 17 residues. Germline V lookup: CDR1 SGDLS, CDR2 YYNGEE. CDR3 DNA: TGTGCCAGCAGCGCCGAAGATCAGGGAACCGTTAACTATGGCTACACCTTC. This encodes CASSAEDQGTVNYGYTF.

This clonotype showed up many times. This CDR3 is CASSSDGRDSGRETQYF. CDR3 in DNA: TGTGCCAGCAGCTCCGACGGGCGGGACAGTGGTCGGGAGACCCAGTACTTC. V and J are TRBV7-8 and TRBJ2-5; the D gene is possibly TRBD1 (7 bases). V lost 4 bases, J lost 5 bases, and 23 bases lay in between. Germline CDR1 is SGHVS and CDR2 is FQNEAQ. The CDR3 totals 17 residues. The entire variable domain, with the rest obtained from reference TRBV7-8 and TRBJ2-5, is as follows: GAGVSQSPRYKVAKRGQDVALRCDPISGHVSLFWYQQALGQGPEFLTYFQNEAQLDKSGLPSDRFFAERPEGSVSTLKIQRTQQEDSAVYLCASSSDGRDSGRETQYFGPGTRLLVL.

The J gene is TRBJ2-3, the V gene TRBV6-1; tentatively, D is TRBD1 (6 bases). The CDR3 runs to 16 residues. Germline V CDR1 and CDR2: MNHNS, SASEGT. The V gene lost 6 bases and the J gene lost 3 bases, with 19 bases spanning the gap. CDR3 amino acids: CASSRTGMEKTDTQYF. CDR3 DNA: TGTGCCAGCAGCCGAACAGGGATGGAGAAGACAGATACGCAGTATTTT.

This clonotype was seen at least ten times. The rearrangement links TRBV5-5 to TRBJ2-5; possible D gene TRBD2, 5 bases. Per the germline V gene, CDR1 is SGHKS and CDR2 is YYEKEE (reference sequence). V dropped 2 bases and J dropped 7 bases, with 24 bases sitting between them. The CDR3 extends over 17 amino acids. The CDR3 DNA follows: TGTGCCAGCAGCTTCTTCTCCGGACTCCCTTCATTGCGGACCCAGTACTTC. It encodes CASSFFSGLPSLRTQYF.

At least ten counts were recorded for this clonotype. V and J are TRBV28 and TRBJ2-3; D ambiguous. CDR1 is MDHEN and CDR2 is SYDVKM in the germline V gene. V lost 2 bases, J lost 4 bases, and 10 bases lay in between. This CDR3 comprises 14 residues. The CDR3 loop reads CASSLDPVADTQYF. The DNA of the CDR3 is TGTGCCAGCAGTTTAGATCCTGTCGCAGATACGCAGTATTTT.

This clonotype was counted many times. The chain's CDR3 is CASSLGRLADNEQFF. CDR3 in DNA: TGTGCCAGCAGCCTAGGCCGACTAGCGGACAATGAGCAGTTCTTC. The chain is built from TRBV11-3 and TRBJ2-1, with 9 bases fitting TRBD2. CDR3 size: 15 residues. V trimming: 5 bases; J trimming: 5 bases; junction bases outside the gene matches: 7. CDR1 and CDR2 (germline): SGHNT, YENEEA.

The chain employs TRBV29-1 and TRBJ2-1, with TRBD1 matching over 8 bases. The V gene end was trimmed by 4 bases and the J gene end by 1 base; junction bases not matched to a gene: 9. CDR1 SQVTM and CDR2 ANQGSEA come from the germline V gene. The CDR3 length is 16 residues. The chain's CDR3 is CSVAGGGWGSYNEQFF. CDR3 DNA sequence: TGCAGCGTTGCAGGGGGCGGGTGGGGGTCCTACAATGAGCAGTTCTTC.

This rearrangement joins TRBV19 to TRBJ2-7; 8 bases fit TRBD1. The CDR3 length is 15 residues. Germline assignment: CDR1 LNHDA and CDR2 SQIVND (reference sequence). V gave up 5 bases and J gave up 3 bases; unmatched junction bases: 9. CDR3 in amino acids: CASSARQGLNYEQYF. DNA of the CDR3: TGTGCCAGTAGTGCCCGACAGGGGTTAAACTACGAGCAGTACTTC.

The chain combines TRBV30 with TRBJ1-3, with TRBD1 as a possible D gene (6 bases). Trimming took off 1 base at V and 4 bases at J, with 8 bases between the two ends. The V gene's germline CDR1 is GTSNPN and CDR2 SVGIG (reference sequence). The CDR3 runs 13 residues. The CDR3 here is CAWSGQAGNTIYF. The CDR3 nucleotides are TGTGCCTGGAGTGGACAGGCAGGAAACACCATATATTTT.

This clonotype was recorded many times. As DNA, the CDR3 is TGTGCCAGCGGCGTGCACACCGATACGCAGTATTTT. This codes for CASGVHTDTQYF. The chain employs TRBV7-9 and TRBJ2-3; D call uncertain. CDR1 SEHNR and CDR2 FQNEAQ come from the germline V gene (reference sequence). Trimming pared 8 bases from V and 6 bases from J, leaving 12 bases between. CDR3 length: 12 amino acids.

The chain's CDR3 is CSVVGGISYEQYF. The CDR3 nucleotides are TGCAGCGTTGTTGGGGGAATTTCCTACGAGCAGTACTTC. The chain links TRBV29-1 to TRBJ2-7, with D perhaps TRBD1 or TRBD2 (5 bases each). The CDR3 contains 13 residues. Germline V gives CDR1 SQVTM, CDR2 ANQGSEA. V was clipped by 4 bases and J by 1 base, with 11 bases between them.

The chain employs TRBV6-2 or TRBV6-3 and TRBJ2-3; D possibly corresponds to TRBD2 (5 bases). CDR1 and CDR2 (germline): MNHEY, SVGEGT. V dropped 8 bases and J dropped 3 bases, with 12 bases sitting between them. There are 13 residues in the CDR3. The CDR3 coding sequence is TGTGCCAGCGTACGACGGGGTACAGATACGCAGTATTTT. This codes for CASVRRGTDTQYF.

V gene TRBV28 combines with J gene TRBJ2-3; no clear D. Germline CDR1 MDHEN, CDR2 SYDVKM. Deletions cut 4 bases from V and 1 base from J, with 12 bases between. This CDR3 is built from 15 residues. CDR3 DNA sequence: TGTGCCAGCAGTTCCCTCGTCGCGGGCACAGATACGCAGTATTTT. Encoded protein: CASSSLVAGTDTQYF.

This clonotype was observed at least ten times. The chain has TRBV3-1 and TRBJ2-1, with 7 bases aligning to TRBD1. This CDR3 spans 15 amino acids. J gave up 0 bases and V 4 bases, and 3 bases lay outside the gene matches. Germline CDR1 LGHDT, CDR2 YNNKEL (reference sequence). The CDR3 loop reads CASSPQGRSYNEQFF. CDR3 in DNA: TGTGCCAGCAGCCCACAGGGGCGCTCCTACAATGAGCAGTTCTTC.

The V and J genes are TRBV4-3 and TRBJ2-3; 7 bases align to TRBD2. The germline gives CDR1 LGHNA, CDR2 YSLEER. The CDR3 loop spans 16 amino acids. V gave up 0 bases and J gave up 5 bases; unmatched junction bases: 8. As DNA, the CDR3 is TGCGCCAGCAGCCAAGATGAGGGAGGGCCGCAAGATACGCAGTATTTT. It encodes CASSQDEGGPQDTQYF.

The chain combines TRBV28 with TRBJ1-6, with 10 bases lining up with TRBD1. V was pared by 3 bases and J by 9 bases, with 8 bases of the junction left unmatched. Germline CDR1 and CDR2: MDHEN and SYDVKM. The CDR3 spans 16 residues. In nucleotides, the CDR3 is TGTGCCAGCAGTTTCCGGGGACAGGGGAAGGGTTCACCCCTCCACTTT. Translation gives CASSFRGQGKGSPLHF. The full variable domain, rest sourced from reference TRBV28 and TRBJ1-6, is DVKVTQSSRYLVKRTGEKVFLECVQDMDHENMFWYRQDPGLGLRLIYFSYDVKMKEKGDIPEGYSVSREKKERFSLILESASTNQTSMYLCASSFRGQGKGSPLHFGNGTRLTVT.

This clonotype appeared many times. V gene TRBV7-2 combines with J gene TRBJ2-7; D remains ambiguous. V was trimmed by 1 base and J by 1 base, leaving 17 bases between them. Germline V lookup: CDR1 SGHTA, CDR2 FQGNSA. This CDR3 comprises 17 residues. The CDR3 DNA sequence: TGTGCCAGCAGCTTAGAATACGGCCAGCTATTATCCTACGAGCAGTACTTC. It codes for CASSLEYGQLLSYEQYF.

The chain is built from TRBV27 and TRBJ1-6, with 9 positions matching TRBD1. Germline V gene lookup returns CDR1 MNHEY and CDR2 SMNVEV (reference sequence). This CDR3 is 15 amino acids long. V gave up 7 bases and J gave up 9 bases; unmatched junction bases: 10. The CDR3 loop is CASTSAGQGISPLHF. DNA of the CDR3: TGTGCCAGCACCTCGGCAGGACAGGGGATTTCACCCCTCCACTTT.

DNA of the CDR3: TGTGCCAGCAGCCTCGAGTACTTGGCGGGAGGAGGTAATGAGCAGTTCTTC. It is translated as CASSLEYLAGGGNEQFF. The rearrangement uses TRBV7-9 and TRBJ2-1; TRBD2 matches 8 bases. The CDR3 runs to 17 residues. V lost 5 bases, J lost 7 bases, and 16 bases stayed unmatched. Germline-derived CDR1 and CDR2 are SEHNR and FQNEAQ (reference sequence).

The chain couples TRBV6-2 or TRBV6-3 to TRBJ2-1, with D possibly being TRBD2 (5 bases). V was shortened by 2 bases and J by 12 bases, with 8 bases between the two germline ends. Germline V gene sequence: CDR1 MNHEY, CDR2 SVGEGT. This CDR3 spans 11 amino acids. The CDR3 protein is CASSYRSGQFF. Written as DNA, the CDR3 is TGTGCCAGCAGTTACCGGAGCGGGCAGTTCTTC.

The gene calls are TRBV6-5 and TRBJ1-5; no definite D call. Trimming removed 2 bases at V and 2 bases at J, with 7 bases between. From germline, CDR1 is MNHEY and CDR2 SVGAGI. This CDR3 is 14 amino acids long. CDR3 region: CASSYVEGNQPQHF. The CDR3 DNA reads as TGTGCCAGCAGTTACGTTGAGGGCAATCAGCCCCAGCATTTT.

The gene calls are TRBV20-1 and TRBJ2-7; a weak D match, TRBD2 (5 bases). From germline, CDR1 is DFQATT and CDR2 SNEGSKA (reference sequence). The CDR3 spans 13 residues. CDR3 sequence: CSYMSSEAYEQYF. CDR3 DNA: TGCAGCTACATGAGTAGCGAGGCCTACGAGCAGTACTTC.

This clonotype has just a few counts. This CDR3 reads CASSPHGNSNQPQHF. CDR3 bases: TGTGCCAGCAGCCCCCATGGGAATAGCAATCAGCCCCAGCATTTT. V and J are TRBV9 and TRBJ1-5, with D unclear. Germline values: CDR1 SGDLS, CDR2 YYNGEE. V gave up 4 bases and J gave up 0 bases, with 11 bases separating them. This CDR3 is 15 amino acids long.